This passage covers 21 T cell receptor beta chains from one sample sequenced in a study of T cell responses to AZD1222 COVID-19 vaccine. This table comes from immunoSEQ multiplex PCR, and its TCRdb copy is limited to in-frame clones, with some not included. Counted here are about 140,000 clones, 80% to 95% occurring once; the ten biggest clones make up over 4%. The sequencing used peripheral blood, collected 28 days after the second AZD1222 dose. The receptors come from an adult who received the AZD1222 COVID-19 vaccine.

The chain uses TRBV27 and TRBJ1-4; 7 bases line up with TRBD1. Germline V gives CDR1 MNHEY, CDR2 SMNVEV (reference sequence). CDR3 length: 14 residues. J lost 8 bases, V lost 4 bases, and 7 bases had no gene match. The CDR3 DNA sequence: TGTGCCAGCAGTTGGGGGGACAGTACCGAAAAACTGTTTTTT. This codes for CASSWGDSTEKLFF.

The rearrangement uses TRBV4-3 and TRBJ2-1; tentative D call: TRBD2 (6 bases). This CDR3 has 18 amino acids. From germline, CDR1 is LGHNA and CDR2 YSLEER. V shed 0 bases and J shed 2 bases, with 17 bases lying between them. DNA for the CDR3: TGCGCCAGCAGCCAAGAAGTGGCGTTAGCGGCCCCCTACAATGAGCAGTTCTTC. It specifies CASSQEVALAAPYNEQFF.

J is TRBJ2-1 and V is TRBV7-2; D is ambiguous. CDR1 and CDR2 (germline): SGHTA, FQGNSA. Trimming stripped 6 bases from V and 8 bases from J, with 11 bases between. This CDR3 contains 12 residues. CDR3 sequence reads: CASSPGWDEQFF. As DNA, the CDR3 is TGTGCCAGCAGTCCGGGCTGGGATGAGCAGTTCTTC. Combining the CDR3 with reference TRBV7-2 and TRBJ2-1 gives the whole variable domain GAGVSQSPSNKVTEKGKDVELRCDPISGHTALYWYRQSLGQGLEFLIYFQGNSAPDKSGLPSDRFSAERTGGSVSTLTIQRTQQEDSAVYLCASSPGWDEQFFGPGTRLTVL.

V gene TRBV10-3 combines with J gene TRBJ2-7, with D possibly being TRBD1 or TRBD2 (7 bases each). The length of the CDR3 is 14 residues. V was trimmed by 3 bases and J by 3 bases, leaving 12 bases between them. Germline CDR1 and CDR2: ENHRY and SYGVKD. CDR3 residues: CAISEAGQFYEQYF. Here the CDR3 DNA reads TGTGCCATCAGTGAAGCGGGACAGTTCTACGAGCAGTACTTC.

About this clone: The junction departs from the called germline gene at one end, perhaps through a read error. This specimen includes other DNA sequences encoding the same CDR3. The chain carries TRBV2 and TRBJ1-1, with 9 bases aligning to TRBD1. From germline, CDR1 is SNHLY and CDR2 FYNNEI. The CDR3 runs 15 residues. The CDR3 reads CASSGTGGENTEAFF. The CDR3 DNA is TGTGCCAGCAGTGGCACAGGGGGCGAGAACACTGAGGCTTTCTTT.

CDR3 in DNA: TGTGCCAGCAGTTCTCAGGGTCCGAACACTGAAGCTTTCTTT. Its translation: CASSSQGPNTEAFF. The rearrangement uses TRBV28 and TRBJ1-1; D might be TRBD1 (5 bases). Germline V lookup: CDR1 MDHEN, CDR2 SYDVKM. The CDR3 consists of 14 residues. Trimming pared 4 bases from V and 1 base from J, leaving 10 bases between.

This clone was counted once. The genes are TRBV6-5 and TRBJ2-6, with D unclear. This CDR3 comprises 16 residues. V was cut by 4 bases and J by 4 bases, with 14 bases left in between. Germline V gene data show CDR1 as MNHEY and CDR2 as SVGAGI. The CDR3 sequence: CASSSPSGSGANVLTF. The CDR3 bases are TGTGCCAGCAGTTCGCCCTCCGGGTCCGGGGCCAACGTCCTGACTTTC.

The chain employs TRBV28 and TRBJ1-3; tentatively, D is TRBD1 (6 bases). The V gene lost 10 bases and the J gene lost 2 bases, with 24 bases spanning the gap. Germline CDR1 reads MDHEN; CDR2 reads SYDVKM. This CDR3 region has 17 residues. The CDR3 reads CATSSSGGTQTGNTIYF. As DNA, the CDR3 is TGTGCCACCTCCTCATCGGGGGGGACACAAACTGGAAACACCATATATTTT.

CDR3 in DNA: TGTGCCAGCAGTCACTCCGCGGGGCAGTTCTTC. Translation gives CASSHSAGQFF. This chain joins TRBV28 and TRBJ2-1; the D gene is possibly TRBD2 (5 bases). Trimming shortened V by 5 bases and J by 12 bases, and 11 bases separated the two germline ends. The CDR3 extends over 11 amino acids. Germline CDR1 is MDHEN and CDR2 is SYDVKM.

V usage is TRBV3-1 (or the pseudogene TRBV3-2) and J usage is TRBJ2-7, with TRBD2 as a possible D gene (6 bases). V was trimmed by 1 base and J by 2 bases, leaving 12 bases between them. Per germline, CDR1 LGHDT and CDR2 YNNKEL (reference sequence). The CDR3 spans 15 residues. In DNA, the CDR3 is TGTGCCAGCAGCCAAGGCTGGGACTCCACCTACGAGCAGTACTTC. The encoded protein is CASSQGWDSTYEQYF.

This chain links TRBV18 with TRBJ2-3; unclear D gene. V was shortened by 2 bases and J by 2 bases, with 8 bases between the two germline ends. CDR1 and CDR2 (germline): KGHSH, LQKENI. This CDR3 is 14 amino acids long. The CDR3 reads CASSPDLTTDTQYF. CDR3 nucleotides: TGTGCCAGCTCACCAGACTTAACCACAGATACGCAGTATTTT.

This clone was picked up one time. The CDR3 loop is CASSPGGYEQYF. The CDR3 DNA reads TGTGCCAGCAGCCCTGGTGGGTACGAGCAGTACTTC. The rearrangement links TRBV9 to TRBJ2-7, with D unresolved. Per germline, CDR1 SGDLS and CDR2 YYNGEE. Between the trimmed V and J ends, which lost 4 bases and 4 bases, there was a span of 9 bases. The CDR3 sequence is 12 residues long.

CDR3 nucleotide sequence: TGCAGCGTTGCGCAGGGGGCGTCAAGCAATCAGCCCCAGCATTTT. The encoded protein is CSVAQGASSNQPQHF. The chain has TRBV29-1 and TRBJ1-5; TRBD1 matches at 8 bases. The germline V gene encodes CDR1 SQVTM and CDR2 ANQGSEA. V lost 4 bases to trimming and J lost 1 base; unmatched junction nucleotides: 6. This CDR3 has 15 residues.

This clone was seen once. The chain recombines TRBV11-2 with TRBJ1-2; TRBD1 might be the D (5 bases). Trimming took off 7 bases at V and 3 bases at J, with 12 bases between the two ends. Per the germline V gene, CDR1 is SGHAT and CDR2 is FQNNGV. The CDR3 contains 13 residues. CDR3 nucleotides: TGTGCCAGCATGGGGGGGTCTCACTATGGCTACACCTTC. As protein: CASMGGSHYGYTF.

The chain combines TRBV5-1 with TRBJ2-1, with D uncertain. The ends were cut back, 5 bases at V and 0 bases at J, with 9 bases in the middle. Germline values: CDR1 SGHRS, CDR2 YFSETQ. The CDR3 consists of 14 residues. The CDR3 loop reads CASSSGSSYNEQFF. In DNA, the CDR3 is TGCGCCAGCAGTAGTGGAAGCTCCTACAATGAGCAGTTCTTC. Looking up the rest from reference TRBV5-1 and TRBJ2-1 gives the full variable domain: KAGVTQTPRYLIKTRGQQVTLSCSPISGHRSVSWYQQTPGQGLQFLFEYFSETQRNKGNFPGRFSGRQFSNSRSEMNVSTLELGDSALYLCASSSGSSYNEQFFGPGTRLTVL.

The chain employs TRBV2 and TRBJ2-7, with 8 bases that match TRBD2. Trimming took 11 bases from V and 1 from J; bases not matched to a gene: 7. This CDR3 is 13 amino acids long. From germline, CDR1 is SNHLY and CDR2 FYNNEI. The DNA for the CDR3 is TGTGCCTTCCCGCGGGGGGAGTCCTACGAGCAGTACTTC. Its protein product is CAFPRGESYEQYF.

The V gene is TRBV15, the J gene TRBJ2-3, with 8 positions matching TRBD2. J gave up 6 bases and V 6 bases, and 17 bases lay outside the gene matches. The CDR3 contains 17 residues. The V gene's germline CDR1 is LNHNV and CDR2 YYDKDF (reference sequence). The CDR3 loop reads CATSSGTTGGFTDTQYF. The CDR3 bases are TGTGCCACCAGTAGCGGGACTACCGGGGGATTCACGGATACGCAGTATTTT.

This rearrangement joins TRBV5-6 to TRBJ2-3, with 10 bases that match TRBD1. Germline CDR1 is SGHDT and CDR2 is YYEEEE. The V segment lost 3 bases and the J segment 2 bases; nucleotides outside the gene matches: 12. CDR3 length: 18 residues. CDR3 sequence: CASSYSPGQGKHTDTQYF. The CDR3 DNA sequence: TGTGCCAGCAGCTATTCTCCGGGACAGGGGAAACACACAGATACGCAGTATTTT.

This CDR3 is CASSFLARGAEDTEAFF. The CDR3 DNA sequence: TGTGCCAGCAGCTTCCTAGCCCGGGGGGCGGAGGACACTGAAGCTTTCTTT. The chain links TRBV5-4 to TRBJ1-1; TRBD1 might be the D (6 bases). The germline CDR1 and CDR2 sequences are SGHNT and YYREEE (reference sequence). V was shortened by 2 bases and J by 3 bases, with 20 bases between the two germline ends. The CDR3 covers 17 residues.

The genes are TRBV2 and TRBJ1-2, with 7 bases that match TRBD1. J lost 8 bases, V lost 5 bases, and 11 bases had no gene match. Per the germline V gene, CDR1 is SNHLY and CDR2 is FYNNEI. This CDR3 spans 14 amino acids. The CDR3 DNA follows: TGTGCCAGCAGTCTTTCACGGACAGGCTGGGGCTACACCTTC. Protein product: CASSLSRTGWGYTF. Supplemented by reference TRBV2 and TRBJ1-2, the full variable domain reads EPEVTQTPSHQVTQMGQEVILRCVPISNHLYFYWYRQILGQKVEFLVSFYNNEISEKSEIFDDQFSVERPDGSNFTLKIRSTKLEDSAMYFCASSLSRTGWGYTFGSGTRLTVV.

J is TRBJ2-5 and V is TRBV9; tentatively, D is TRBD1 (5 bases). This CDR3 has 15 amino acids. CDR1 and CDR2 from the germline V gene are SGDLS and YYNGEE. The germline V and J ends were trimmed by 0 bases and 1 base, with 10 bases remaining between them. In DNA form, the CDR3 reads TGTGCCAGCAGCGTAGGGGGCAGTAGCCAAGAGACCCAGTACTTC. The encoded protein is CASSVGGSSQETQYF.